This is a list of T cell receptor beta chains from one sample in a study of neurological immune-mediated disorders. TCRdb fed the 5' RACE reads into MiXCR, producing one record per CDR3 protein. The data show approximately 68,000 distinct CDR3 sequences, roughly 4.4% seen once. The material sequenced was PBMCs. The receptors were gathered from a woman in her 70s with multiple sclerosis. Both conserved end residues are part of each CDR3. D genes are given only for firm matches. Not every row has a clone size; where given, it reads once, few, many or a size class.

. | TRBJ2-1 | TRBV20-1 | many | CSVTRLREQFF | TGCAGTGTAACTCGTCTGAGGGAGCAGTTCTTC
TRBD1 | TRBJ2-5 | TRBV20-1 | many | CSAIRQGDETQYF | TGCAGTGCTATTAGACAGGGGGACGAGACCCAGTACTTC
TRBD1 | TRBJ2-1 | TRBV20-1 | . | CSANGQAANEQFF | TGCAGTGCTAATGGACAGGCTGCGAATGAGCAGTTCTTC
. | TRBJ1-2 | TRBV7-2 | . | CASSSYRGYGYTF | TGTGCCAGCAGCTCATACAGAGGGTATGGCTACACCTTC
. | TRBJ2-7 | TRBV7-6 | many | CASSLERYRGTSYEQYF | TGTGCCAGCAGCTTAGAAAGGTACCGTGGAACCTCCTACGAGCAGTACTTC
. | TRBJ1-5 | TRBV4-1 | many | CASSQEGRGQPQHF | TGCGCCAGCAGCCAAGAAGGCAGGGGACAGCCCCAGCATTTT
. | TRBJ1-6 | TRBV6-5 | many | CASRAPRVVGNSPLHF | TGTGCCAGCAGAGCACCTCGGGTGGTGGGGAATTCACCCCTCCACTTT
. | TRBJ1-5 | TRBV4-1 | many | CASSQEGGQQPQHF | TGCGCCAGCAGCCAAGAGGGAGGTCAACAGCCCCAGCATTTT
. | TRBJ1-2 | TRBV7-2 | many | CASSRGLFNYGYTF | TGTGCCAGCAGCCGAGGATTGTTTAACTATGGCTACACCTTC
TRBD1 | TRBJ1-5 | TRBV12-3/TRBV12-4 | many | CASSSLGQGVGQPQHF | TGTGCCAGCAGTTCACTGGGACAGGGCGTCGGTCAGCCCCAGCATTTT
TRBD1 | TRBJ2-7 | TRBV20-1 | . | CSATGQGPNEQYF | TGCAGTGCTACCGGACAGGGTCCAAACGAGCAGTACTTC
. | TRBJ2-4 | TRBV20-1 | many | CSVLWRGTQNIQYF | TGCAGTGTTCTCTGGCGGGGTACCCAAAACATTCAGTACTTC
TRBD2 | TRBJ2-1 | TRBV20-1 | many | CSASGLAGGSSYNEQFF | TGCAGTGCCAGTGGACTAGCGGGAGGGAGCTCCTACAATGAGCAGTTCTTC